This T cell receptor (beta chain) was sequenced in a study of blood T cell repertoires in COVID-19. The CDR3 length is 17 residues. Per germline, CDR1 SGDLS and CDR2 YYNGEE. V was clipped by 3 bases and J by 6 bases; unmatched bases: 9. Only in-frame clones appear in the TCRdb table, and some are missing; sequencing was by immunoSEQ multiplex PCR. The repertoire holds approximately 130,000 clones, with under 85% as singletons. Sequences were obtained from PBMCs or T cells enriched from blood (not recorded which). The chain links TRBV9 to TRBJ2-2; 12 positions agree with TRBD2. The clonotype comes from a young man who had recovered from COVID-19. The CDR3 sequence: CASSAPGLAGPAGELFF. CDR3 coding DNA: TGTGCCAGCAGCGCCCCAGGACTAGCGGGACCCGCCGGGGAGCTGTTTTTT.